The 9 T cell receptor beta chains given below trace back to one sample, sequenced in a study of T cells in Graves' hyperthyroidism and ophthalmopathy. Using RNA transcripts as the source, TCR beta CDR3 regions were amplified. RT-PCR in the first round (using the HTBI primer set) targeted the TCR CDR3. MiXCR was run by TCRdb on the multiplex PCR reads, yielding one entry per CDR3 protein. The sample carries about 400,000 distinct CDR3 sequences, approximately 14% recorded once. Sequencing was performed on blood. The source is a woman between 18 and 30 years old with Graves' hyperthyroidism.

In its sample, this clonotype was seen many times. The J gene is TRBJ1-2, the V gene TRBV6-1; D is unclear. The CDR3 length is 13 residues. In germline, CDR1 is MNHNS, CDR2 SASEGT. Trimming took off 8 bases at V and 3 bases at J, with 13 bases between the two ends. DNA of the CDR3: TGTGCCAGCTTCTCCATCGACGACTATGGCTACACCTTC. Residues: CASFSIDDYGYTF.

There are many counts of this clonotype. The gene calls are TRBV7-9 and TRBJ1-2; the D gene is possibly TRBD1 (6 bases). The germline CDR1 and CDR2 sequences are SEHNR and FQNEAQ (reference sequence). This CDR3 spans 14 amino acids. The germline V and J ends were trimmed by 1 base and 4 bases, with 10 bases remaining between them. Here the CDR3 reads CASSLVGRGYGYTF. CDR3 sequence (DNA): TGTGCCAGCAGCTTAGTCGGCAGGGGCTATGGCTACACCTTC.

This clonotype was picked up many times. One junction end disagrees with the germline gene, perhaps due to a read error. This chain uses TRBV7-2 with TRBJ2-7; either TRBD1 or TRBD2 may fit D (5 bases each). The CDR3 has 14 amino acids. Germline V gene sequence: CDR1 SGHTA, CDR2 FQGNSA. Written as DNA, the CDR3 is TGTGCCAGCAGCTTAACCGGGACCTCCCCCGAGCGGTACTTC. This translates into CASSLTGTSPERYF.

V usage is TRBV5-6 and J usage is TRBJ1-6; 8 nucleotides match TRBD1. Unmatched junction bases numbered 8, after V lost 4 bases and J lost 2 bases. This CDR3 has 17 amino acids. Germline V gene data show CDR1 as SGHDT and CDR2 as YYEEEE. CDR3 nucleotide sequence: TGTGCCAGCAGCCTGGACAGGGAGGAGGCCTATAATTCACCCCTCCACTTT. Protein sequence: CASSLDREEAYNSPLHF.

This clonotype was detected many times. The V call is TRBV27, the J call TRBJ2-2, with D perhaps matching TRBD2 (6 bases). CDR3 length: 15 amino acids. Trimming cost V 6 bases and J 4 bases, with 15 bases left between them. CDR1 is MNHEY, CDR2 SMNVEV, per germline (reference sequence). The CDR3 is CASSGRLGSTGELFF. CDR3 bases: TGTGCCAGCAGCGGAAGACTAGGGAGCACCGGGGAGCTGTTTTTT.

This clonotype was found many times. The chain has TRBV6-1 and TRBJ1-1, with D uncertain. The CDR3 extends over 16 amino acids. Trimming removed 3 bases at V and 6 bases at J, with 20 bases between. Germline V gene sequence: CDR1 MNHNS, CDR2 SASEGT. The CDR3 DNA reads as TGTGCCAGCAGTGACACCTTATCGGGTTGGAGCGCTGAAGCTTTCTTT. As protein: CASSDTLSGWSAEAFF.

This clonotype was counted at least ten times. This sequence joins TRBV7-9 and TRBJ2-7; TRBD1 aligns across 9 bases. V lost 11 bases to trimming and J lost 6 bases; unmatched junction nucleotides: 14. Germline loops: CDR1 SEHNR, CDR2 FQNEAQ (reference sequence). The CDR3 covers 14 residues. The CDR3 spells CASQGATGGGEQYF. As DNA, the CDR3 is TGTGCCTCTCAAGGGGCGACAGGGGGAGGCGAGCAGTACTTC.

This clonotype was detected many times. The CDR3 coding sequence is TGCAGTGCTAGAGATGTCGGGGGTCACTCCTACGAGCAGTACTTC. Translated, it gives CSARDVGGHSYEQYF. This chain links TRBV20-1 with TRBJ2-7; D might be TRBD2 (6 bases). The V gene's germline CDR1 is DFQATT and CDR2 SNEGSKA (reference sequence). The CDR3 sequence is 15 residues long. The germline V and J ends were trimmed by 0 bases and 0 bases, with 12 bases remaining between them.

The rearrangement joins TRBV7-9 to TRBJ2-7; D is undetermined. Germline V CDR1 and CDR2: SEHNR, FQNEAQ (reference sequence). V was cut by 4 bases and J by 0 bases, with 16 bases left in between. CDR3 size: 16 residues. The CDR3 loop reads CASSSTGLAVSYEQYF. DNA of the CDR3: TGTGCCAGCAGCTCTACCGGGCTGGCAGTCTCCTACGAGCAGTACTTC.